One and the same sample provided the 25 T cell receptor beta chains below, sequenced in a study of cytomegalovirus exposure and HLA in healthy donors (dated by TCRdb to about 2017). Library preparation employed the immunoSEQ multiplex PCR assay. For the multiplex PCR, a mixture combining 60 forward primers for TCR Vbeta segments and 13 reverse primers for TCR Jbeta segments was used. What TCRdb holds here is the immuneACCESS table cut down to in-frame rearrangements. Part of the clones is not present; checked against another copy, under half of the missing clones reflect an unresolved V gene, and the others are unexplained. The sample table lists 150,000 or so clones, more than 70% of them with a count of one. The ten largest clones capture around 1.5% of the sample. Sequenced: PBMCs. These receptor sequences come from a male donor in good health and CMV-seronegative.

The chain combines TRBV5-4 with TRBJ1-2; 7 positions agree with TRBD1. The germline V gene has CDR1 SGHNT and CDR2 YYREEE (reference sequence). The CDR3 has 15 amino acids. Trimming removed 4 bases from V and 7 bases from J; junction bases left unmatched: 13. The CDR3 DNA reads TGTGCCAGCAGCCCGTCCGGGGACAGCGTATCTGGCTACACCTTC. Encoded protein: CASSPSGDSVSGYTF.

The chain is built from TRBV7-9 and TRBJ2-7, with 7 positions matching TRBD2. Germline V gene data show CDR1 as SEHNR and CDR2 as FQNEAQ (reference sequence). The junction had 3 bases not matched to a gene; V was cut back by 5 bases and J by 2 bases. This CDR3 is 13 amino acids long. The CDR3 here is CASSGGVTYEQYF. CDR3 bases: TGTGCCAGCAGCGGGGGGGTTACCTACGAGCAGTACTTC.

In this sample, this clone turned up a few times. This chain uses TRBV6-4 with TRBJ2-1, with 14 nucleotides matching TRBD2. The CDR3 loop spans 15 amino acids. Trimming cost V 2 bases and J 8 bases; bases outside gene matches: 2. Per germline, CDR1 MRHNA and CDR2 SNTAGT. CDR3 loop: CASSDLGLAGDEQFF. Here the CDR3 DNA reads TGTGCCAGCAGTGACCTGGGACTAGCGGGGGATGAGCAGTTCTTC.

The rearrangement uses TRBV11-2 and TRBJ1-3, with unresolved D. The CDR3 sequence is 14 residues long. Trimming removed 3 bases at V and 5 bases at J, with 11 bases between. Germline CDR1 and CDR2: SGHAT and FQNNGV. CDR3 bases: TGTGCCAGCAGCTTCCCGGGTGGAAGAAACACCATATATTTT. Translated, it gives CASSFPGGRNTIYF.

This sequence joins TRBV5-5 and TRBJ1-2, with 9 bases aligning to TRBD1. CDR3 length: 14 residues. Trimming removed 4 bases from V and 1 base from J; junction bases left unmatched: 2. Germline loops: CDR1 SGHKS, CDR2 YYEKEE (reference sequence). CDR3 loop: CASSNRGRNYGYTF. The CDR3 DNA sequence: TGTGCCAGCAGCAACAGGGGGCGTAACTATGGCTACACCTTC.

V gene TRBV5-1 combines with J gene TRBJ1-3; no firm D call. Germline CDR1 and CDR2: SGHRS and YFSETQ. Between the trimmed V and J ends, which lost 3 bases and 0 bases, there was a span of 7 bases. The CDR3 has 14 residues. The CDR3 coding sequence is TGCGCCAGCAGCTCGACTACCTCTGGAAACACCATATATTTT. Amino acid sequence: CASSSTTSGNTIYF. The full variable domain, its missing parts supplied by reference TRBV5-1 and TRBJ1-3, is KAGVTQTPRYLIKTRGQQVTLSCSPISGHRSVSWYQQTPGQGLQFLFEYFSETQRNKGNFPGRFSGRQFSNSRSEMNVSTLELGDSALYLCASSSTTSGNTIYFGEGSWLTVV.

The J gene is TRBJ2-5, the V gene TRBV7-2, with D tentatively TRBD2 (5 bases). CDR3 length equals 16 residues. CDR1 SGHTA and CDR2 FQGNSA come from the germline V gene. V was clipped by 2 bases and J by 0 bases, with 13 bases between them. CDR3 region: CASSLRRGTNQETQYF. The CDR3, as DNA: TGTGCCAGCAGCTTAAGACGGGGAACCAACCAAGAGACCCAGTACTTC.

The rearrangement uses TRBV19 and TRBJ1-1; TRBD1 matches 7 bases. CDR3 length: 14 residues. J lost 7 bases, V lost 1 base, and 6 bases had no gene match. Germline assignment: CDR1 LNHDA and CDR2 SQIVND (reference sequence). The CDR3 nucleotides read TGTGCCAGTAGTATAGGACAGGGAACAGTTGAAGCTTTCTTT. Translation gives CASSIGQGTVEAFF.

This clone appeared a single time. The genes are TRBV7-6 and TRBJ2-7; no clear D. Trimming removed 2 bases from V and 3 bases from J, with 5 bases in between. Germline V gene data show CDR1 as SGHVS and CDR2 as FNYEAQ. This CDR3 is built from 12 residues. The CDR3 protein is CASSLNGYEQYF. The CDR3 DNA follows: TGTGCCAGCAGCTTAAACGGCTACGAGCAGTACTTC.

This clone was seen more than once but under ten times. The V gene is TRBV6-5, the J gene TRBJ2-7, with a tentative D call TRBD2 (7 bases). This CDR3 region has 15 residues. CDR1 is MNHEY and CDR2 is SVGAGI in the germline V gene. The V end lost 6 bases, the J end lost 3 bases, and 18 bases lay between the germline ends. The CDR3 DNA sequence: TGTGCCAGCAGACTAACGAGGGGGGGACTCTACGAGCAGTACTTC. This codes for CASRLTRGGLYEQYF.

The chain links TRBV2 to TRBJ2-6; 7 positions match TRBD1. From germline, CDR1 is SNHLY and CDR2 FYNNEI. Germline trimming cut 6 bases from V and 2 bases from J; bases unmatched to any gene: 13. The CDR3 covers 18 residues. In DNA, the CDR3 is TGTGCCAGCAGCCTGACAGGGTTTCCGGCCCCTGGGGCCAACGTCCTGACTTTC. Its translation is CASSLTGFPAPGANVLTF.

V usage is TRBV7-2 and J usage is TRBJ2-7; D gene uncertain. The CDR3 consists of 17 residues. In germline, CDR1 is SGHTA, CDR2 FQGNSA. The V end lost 0 bases, the J end lost 6 bases, and 21 bases lay between the germline ends. The CDR3 reads CASSLAPLERTIGEQYF. As DNA, the CDR3 is TGTGCCAGCAGCTTAGCGCCTCTCGAGCGTACGATTGGCGAGCAGTACTTC.

This chain connects TRBV2 to TRBJ2-5, with no clear D. V lost 7 bases to trimming and J lost 3 bases, with 9 bases between them. CDR3 length equals 12 residues. Germline V gene lookup returns CDR1 SNHLY and CDR2 FYNNEI. In DNA form, the CDR3 reads TGTGCCAGCATTAGAAGTAAAGAGACCCAGTACTTC. This sequence encodes CASIRSKETQYF.

CDR3 sequence: CASSLGQGASYEQYF. In DNA, the CDR3 is TGTGCCAGCAGTCTCGGACAGGGGGCCTCCTACGAGCAGTACTTC. The rearrangement links TRBV2 to TRBJ2-7; 11 bases fit TRBD1. The germline V gene has CDR1 SNHLY and CDR2 FYNNEI. The CDR3 has 15 amino acids. Trimming at V came to 5 bases and at J to 0 bases, leaving 3 bases not matched to a gene.

The gene calls are TRBV11-2 and TRBJ2-1; maybe TRBD2 (5 bases). Germline loops: CDR1 SGHAT, CDR2 FQNNGV. This CDR3 has 13 amino acids. The V gene lost 5 bases and the J gene lost 10 bases, with 15 bases spanning the gap. The CDR3: CASSPRGEGEQFF. CDR3 nucleotides: TGTGCCAGCAGCCCCCGGGGAGAGGGCGAGCAGTTCTTC.

Comments on this clone: A junction end diverges from the germline sequence, so it may reflect a read error. The chain couples TRBV11-1 to TRBJ2-5, with 11 bases fitting TRBD2. This CDR3 spans 15 amino acids. Germline CDR1 is SGHAT and CDR2 is FQDESV (reference sequence). The CDR3, as DNA: TGTGCCAGCAGCCGGGGACTAGCGGAACAAGCGACCCAGTACTTC. It encodes CASSRGLAEQATQYF.

Details on this clone: A read error may produce the germline difference seen at one junction end. The chain employs TRBV7-9 and TRBJ2-1; 14 nucleotides line up with TRBD2. This CDR3 spans 18 amino acids. Germline CDR1 reads SEHNR; CDR2 reads FQNEAQ (reference sequence). This CDR3 reads CSSSLDFRTSGGRNEQFF. The CDR3 DNA reads TGTTCCAGCAGCTTAGATTTCCGGACTAGCGGGGGGCGGAATGAGCAGTTCTTC.

This clone was counted between two and nine times. The chain uses TRBV6-1 and TRBJ2-5; D is uncertain. The J call may be in error: the DNA end matches TRBJ2-7 better. The length of the CDR3 is 14 residues. Germline lookup yields CDR1 MNHNS and CDR2 SASEGT. Here the CDR3 DNA reads TGTGCCAGCACCCCTGAGTTCCGCTCCTACGAGCAGTACTTC. Protein sequence: CASTPEFRSYEQYF.

The V and J genes are TRBV14 and TRBJ1-2; D remains unclear. V was cut by 0 bases and J by 8 bases, with 16 bases left in between. Looked up from germline, CDR1 is SGHDN and CDR2 is FVKESK. The CDR3 length is 15 residues. As DNA, the CDR3 is TGTGCCAGCAGCCAAGAAACTATGGAGGGCAGGGGCTACACCTTC. Protein product: CASSQETMEGRGYTF. Complete variable domain (other parts from reference TRBV14 and TRBJ1-2): EAGVTQFPSHSVIEKGQTVTLRCDPISGHDNLYWYRRVMGKEIKFLLHFVKESKQDESGMPNNRFLAERTGGTYSTLKVQPAELEDSGVYFCASSQETMEGRGYTFGSGTRLTVV.

The chain links TRBV5-6 to TRBJ2-5; TRBD1 aligns across 7 bases. The CDR3 runs to 14 residues. V shed 3 bases, J shed 5 bases, and the junction held 7 bases outside the gene matches. Germline V gene data show CDR1 as SGHDT and CDR2 as YYEEEE. CDR3 DNA sequence: TGTGCCAGCAGCTCGGGACAGCGGACGGAGACCCAGTACTTC. This codes for CASSSGQRTETQYF.

This clone has just a few counts. At one end, the junction sequence differs from germline, possibly due to a read error. V is TRBV7-9 and J is TRBJ2-3; 8 bases map to TRBD2. Germline loops: CDR1 SEHNR, CDR2 FQNEAQ (reference sequence). The CDR3 runs to 15 residues. CDR3 bases: TGTTCCAGCAGCTTAGGGACTAGGAGCACAGATACGCAGTATTTT. Translated: CSSSLGTRSTDTQYF.

The rearrangement joins TRBV18 to TRBJ1-4, with TRBD1 matching 8 bases. Germline V gene sequence: CDR1 KGHSH, CDR2 LQKENI. V shed 6 bases, J shed 5 bases, and the junction held 11 bases outside the gene matches. This CDR3 comprises 16 residues. The CDR3 coding sequence is TGTGCCAGCTCGGCAATCACCAGGGGGCCCAATGAAAAACTGTTTTTT. This encodes CASSAITRGPNEKLFF.

This clone has just one count. The chain has TRBV7-9 and TRBJ1-4; D possibly corresponds to TRBD1 (6 bases). V was clipped by 3 bases and J by 5 bases, with 13 bases between them. Germline CDR1 reads SEHNR; CDR2 reads FQNEAQ (reference sequence). The CDR3 extends over 15 amino acids. CDR3 region: CASSLDSGRNEKLFF. The DNA of the CDR3 is TGTGCCAGCAGCTTGGACAGCGGCCGAAATGAAAAACTGTTTTTT.

The chain recombines TRBV6-5 with TRBJ2-7, with a weak D call TRBD2 (5 bases). This CDR3 is 13 amino acids long. The V end was cut by 5 bases, the J end by 0 bases, with 8 bases between. CDR1 MNHEY and CDR2 SVGAGI come from the germline V gene. CDR3 coding DNA: TGTGCCAGCAGTCCTAGCAGCTCCTACGAGCAGTACTTC. It translates to CASSPSSSYEQYF.

The V and J genes are TRBV6-1 and TRBJ2-7; 9 bases align to TRBD1. The CDR3 is 14 amino acids. Germline lookup yields CDR1 MNHNS and CDR2 SASEGT. With 6 bases clipped from V and 3 bases from J, the junction kept 6 bases outside the gene matches. As DNA, the CDR3 is TGTGCCAGCAGACGACCGGGACAGGGCTACGAGCAGTACTTC. Its protein is CASRRPGQGYEQYF.